This T cell receptor (beta chain) was found in a study of PD-L1 blockade in urothelial cancer. Study background: Counts from blood samples showed a median of roughly 150,000 T cells.

V was cut by 4 bases and J by 2 bases, with 8 bases left in between. Germline CDR1 MNHNS, CDR2 SASEGT. The CDR3 is 13 amino acids. This clone was counted once. Into every PCR, synthetic TCR analog templates were spiked. The assay was immunoSEQ multiplex PCR, and TCRdb's table has in-frame clones only and misses some. The sample has tens of thousands of clones; around 92% are singletons. Time point defined: pretreatment peripheral blood. This chain joins TRBV6-1 and TRBJ2-5; D not resolved. The sequencing here drew on PBMCs, taken around atezolizumab (anti-PD-L1) treatment. This clonotype was obtained from a woman of 80 years or more with urothelial cancer. CDR3 bases: TGTGCCAGCAGTGTACAGTTACAAGAGACCCAGTACTTC. Its translation: CASSVQLQETQYF.